A single T cell receptor (beta chain) is shown here with its context. The antigen is not known. Germline V lookup: CDR1 LNHDA, CDR2 SQIVND (reference sequence). The CDR3 has 16 amino acids. Losses at the gene ends were 5 bases for V and 7 bases for J; bases not matched to a gene: 16. This sample was included in a study of T cell responses to AZD1222 COVID-19 vaccine. Study-wide results and caveats: CD4 TCRs covered the whole spike, strongest at regions 160-218 and 743-854. Only after the peak T cell response were repertoires sampled. AZD1222 recipients seropositive at baseline numbered only 6 or 7. There were mostly white British donors and more females than males, and clonal diversity was possibly underestimated.

The protocol was immunoSEQ multiplex PCR, while the TCRdb copy is restricted to in-frame clones and leaves out a portion. The table lists around 150,000 clones, approximately 80% of them singletons. This receptor was taken from an adult in good health. The sequencing used peripheral blood, collected on day 0 of AZD1222 vaccination. The chain has TRBV19 and TRBJ1-2; TRBD1 aligns across 7 bases. The CDR3 DNA reads as TGTGCCAGTAGTGTAACAGGGGCGCAGACCCGGAGTGGCTACACCTTC. Its protein is CASSVTGAQTRSGYTF.